The 19 T cell receptor beta chains below all came from one sample that was sequenced in a study of shared clonotypes between healthy human individuals. Profiling relied on immunoSEQ multiplex PCR, and the TCRdb table lists in-frame clones only, not all of them. The profile shows 650,000 to 800,000 clones, about 91% of them singletons. Cells designated naive CD8 were CD45RO-negative and were positively selected for CCR7, with terminally differentiated effector memory CD45RA+ cells excluded. The sequencing input was naive CD8+ T cells sorted from blood. The receptor set was obtained from a man aged 30 to 39 in good health.

CDR3 region: CASISGNEQFF. The CDR3 nucleotides are TGCGCCAGCATCTCCGGCAATGAGCAGTTCTTC. This chain uses TRBV10-2 with TRBJ2-1; D uncertain. Looked up from germline, CDR1 is WSHSY and CDR2 is SAAADI. Trimming left V 7 bases short and J 6 bases short, with 7 bases between. CDR3 length: 11 residues.

This clone was observed once. The chain carries TRBV28 and TRBJ2-7, with TRBD2 matching over 8 bases. The germline V gene encodes CDR1 MDHEN and CDR2 SYDVKM. The J segment lost 3 bases and the V segment lost 3 bases, leaving 4 bases of the junction unmatched. The CDR3 is made up of 14 amino acids. The CDR3 is CASSLTGGNYEQYF. The CDR3, as DNA: TGTGCCAGCAGTTTGACGGGAGGGAACTACGAGCAGTACTTC.

The chain couples TRBV19 to TRBJ2-1, with 8 bases that match TRBD2. The V segment lost 5 bases and the J segment 2 bases; nucleotides outside the gene matches: 8. The CDR3 length is 16 residues. CDR1 is LNHDA and CDR2 is SQIVND in the germline V gene (reference sequence). The CDR3 DNA sequence: TGTGCCAGTAGTCAAGCGGGAGTGGAGCCCTACAATGAGCAGTTCTTC. It specifies CASSQAGVEPYNEQFF.

The V gene is TRBV7-9, the J gene TRBJ1-1, with 9 bases that match TRBD1. V shed 6 bases and J 6 bases; nucleotides not matched to a gene: 11. Germline values: CDR1 SEHNR, CDR2 FQNEAQ (reference sequence). The length of the CDR3 is 15 residues. CDR3 DNA: TGTGCCAGCAGGTCCTTCGGGACAGGGAGGTCTGAAGCTTTCTTT. This sequence encodes CASRSFGTGRSEAFF.

The V call is TRBV19, the J call TRBJ2-7; the D gene is possibly TRBD2 (5 bases). The V gene's germline CDR1 is LNHDA and CDR2 SQIVND (reference sequence). CDR3 size: 13 residues. Between the trimmed V and J ends, which lost 6 bases and 2 bases, there was a span of 11 bases. The CDR3 DNA reads as TGTGCCAGTAGCCCAGCGGTAACCTACGAGCAGTACTTC. Translating it yields CASSPAVTYEQYF.

This clone was seen a single time. The germline gene is not matched at one end of the junction; a read error may be the cause. For the CDR3, the DNA is TGTGCCAGCAGCGTAGCCTACGAGCAGTACTTC. This gives the protein CASSVAYEQYF. The rearrangement joins TRBV7-9 to TRBJ2-7; D unresolved. The CDR3 sequence is 11 residues long. The germline gives CDR1 SEHNR, CDR2 FQNEAQ (reference sequence).

The chain has TRBV4-1 and TRBJ1-2, with 10 positions matching TRBD1. The CDR3 has 17 residues. V shed 3 bases, J shed 4 bases, and the junction held 11 bases outside the gene matches. Germline V gene lookup returns CDR1 MGHRA and CDR2 YSYEKL. Here the CDR3 reads CASSQTPGQGIGYGYTF. As DNA, the CDR3 is TGCGCCAGCAGCCAGACACCGGGACAGGGGATCGGCTATGGCTACACCTTC.

This clone was detected a few times. V is TRBV7-6 and J is TRBJ1-1, with no clear D. The CDR3 has 16 residues. Germline CDR1 is SGHVS and CDR2 is FNYEAQ. Deletions cut 2 bases from V and 4 bases from J, with 17 bases between. The CDR3 region is CASSLWEGTTSTEAFF. The CDR3 DNA reads TGTGCCAGCAGCTTATGGGAAGGTACGACGAGCACTGAAGCTTTCTTT.

V usage is TRBV10-1 and J usage is TRBJ2-2; D is uncertain. This CDR3 comprises 12 residues. In germline, CDR1 is WNHNN, CDR2 SYGVQD (reference sequence). V lost 4 bases to trimming and J lost 6 bases, with 6 bases between them. The CDR3 nucleotides read TGCGCCAGCAGTGCTCTATCCGGGGAGCTGTTTTTT. Translation: CASSALSGELFF.

This chain uses TRBV9 with TRBJ2-5; D remains ambiguous. The CDR3 runs 14 residues. V was shortened by 4 bases and J by 2 bases, with 12 bases between the two germline ends. The germline CDR1 and CDR2 sequences are SGDLS and YYNGEE. The CDR3 protein is CASSPPEGQETQYF. The CDR3 DNA follows: TGTGCCAGCAGCCCCCCGGAAGGTCAAGAGACCCAGTACTTC.

The chain links TRBV7-9 to TRBJ1-5; 9 nucleotides line up with TRBD1. Germline trimming cut 1 base from V and 7 bases from J; bases unmatched to any gene: 8. Germline CDR1 reads SEHNR; CDR2 reads FQNEAQ (reference sequence). The CDR3 extends over 16 amino acids. The chain's CDR3 is CASSLGPTGGGQPQHF. CDR3 nucleotides: TGTGCCAGCAGCTTAGGGCCGACAGGGGGAGGACAGCCCCAGCATTTT. The full variable domain, completed using reference TRBV7-9 and TRBJ1-5, is DTGVSQNPRHKITKRGQNVTFRCDPISEHNRLYWYRQTLGQGPEFLTYFQNEAQLEKSRLLSDRFSAERPKGSFSTLEIQRTEQGDSAMYLCASSLGPTGGGQPQHFGDGTRLSIL.

This chain links TRBV27 with TRBJ2-6; the D is unclear. Per germline, CDR1 MNHEY and CDR2 SMNVEV (reference sequence). This CDR3 comprises 17 residues. V lost 5 bases, J lost 2 bases, and 16 bases lay in between. CDR3 sequence (DNA): TGTGCCAGCAGTGACTCCGGGTTACCCGCTGGGGCCAACGTCCTGACTTTC. It translates to CASSDSGLPAGANVLTF.

As for this clone: This CDR3 is also generated by other DNA sequences in the sample. This sequence joins TRBV7-9 and TRBJ2-5, with 11 nucleotides matching TRBD1. CDR1 and CDR2 (germline): SEHNR, FQNEAQ (reference sequence). The CDR3 contains 15 residues. V was clipped by 2 bases and J by 4 bases; unmatched bases: 3. CDR3 bases: TGTGCCAGCAGCTTATGGGACAGGGGGAGAGAGACCCAGTACTTC. Its translation is CASSLWDRGRETQYF.

A word on this clone: Mismatch with germline at one junction end may stem from a read error. V gene TRBV20-1 combines with J gene TRBJ2-1; 9 bases are a match to TRBD2. The CDR3 spans 11 residues. The germline gives CDR1 DFQATT, CDR2 SNEGSKA (reference sequence). CDR3 DNA sequence: TGCAGTGCTCGGACGGGACTAGCAGAGCTCTTC. Its translation: CSARTGLAELF.

This chain's CDR3 is CASSEGQGISLYSNQPQHF. CDR3 in DNA: TGTGCCAGCAGCGAAGGACAGGGGATTTCCCTCTATAGCAATCAGCCCCAGCATTTT. V gene TRBV11-2 combines with J gene TRBJ1-5; 9 positions agree with TRBD1. CDR3 length: 19 amino acids. The germline CDR1 and CDR2 sequences are SGHAT and FQNNGV. V was clipped by 5 bases and J by 0 bases; unmatched bases: 14.

J is TRBJ1-5 and V is TRBV11-2; D is unresolved. The CDR3 length is 15 residues. The ends were cut back, 1 base at V and 6 bases at J, with 13 bases in the middle. CDR1 is SGHAT and CDR2 is FQNNGV in the germline V gene. In DNA form, the CDR3 reads TGTGCCAGCAGCTTAGTTGCGGGGAACTCTCAGCCCCAGCATTTT. Protein product: CASSLVAGNSQPQHF.

The chain has TRBV4-1 and TRBJ1-1, with 8 bases aligning to TRBD1. The CDR3 has 16 residues. Losses at the gene ends were 1 base for V and 4 bases for J; bases not matched to a gene: 8. Germline V gene data show CDR1 as MGHRA and CDR2 as YSYEKL. The CDR3 DNA reads as TGCGCCAGCAGCCAAGGAGGGACCACAGGGGGCACTGAAGCTTTCTTT. Protein product: CASSQGGTTGGTEAFF.

The rearrangement uses TRBV6-1 and TRBJ2-2, with 10 bases fitting TRBD2. From germline, CDR1 is MNHNS and CDR2 SASEGT. The CDR3 is 19 amino acids. V was clipped by 5 bases and J by 1 base; unmatched bases: 13. The CDR3 here is CASSQGAPGLAVNTGELFF. The CDR3 coding sequence is TGTGCCAGCAGTCAAGGGGCCCCCGGACTAGCGGTGAACACCGGGGAGCTGTTTTTT.

The chain joins TRBV30 to TRBJ1-5; 7 bases fit TRBD1. The V gene's germline CDR1 is GTSNPN and CDR2 SVGIG (reference sequence). This CDR3 contains 14 residues. Unmatched junction bases numbered 3, after V lost 2 bases and J lost 2 bases. The CDR3 here is CAWSPDRGNQPQHF. DNA for the CDR3: TGTGCCTGGAGTCCCGACAGGGGCAATCAGCCCCAGCATTTT.